This is a list of T cell receptor beta chains from one sample in a study of vaccination and CD4 T cells after COVID-19. One entry per CDR3 protein, called by TCRdb with MiXCR from the PCR reads. In the table there are fewer than 20,000 distinct CDR3 sequences, roughly 66% of which are singletons. Antigens for these TCRs are unknown. The sample was CD4+ T cells from blood, cultured in vitro. These receptors all stem from a human donor who had recovered from COVID-19. Both conserved end residues are trimmed from each CDR3. Fields, in order: V gene, J gene, CDR3 protein.

TRBV20-1	TRBJ2-7	SAREGTVSYEQY
TRBV19	TRBJ2-7	ASSTGDGQGALPSYEQY
TRBV7-2	TRBJ2-5	ASSLGTVGPQETQY
TRBV6-1	TRBJ1-4	ASSEWGARANEKLF
TRBV20-1	TRBJ1-1	SAPRTTVDTEAF
TRBV5-4	TRBJ2-7	ASSPDAGGRSYEQY
TRBV11-2	TRBJ1-1	ASSSGVGSLNTEAF
TRBV7-2	TRBJ2-7	ASSSRASSYEQY
TRBV20-1	TRBJ1-5	SAHKSPYQPQH
TRBV4-3	TRBJ1-1	ASSQVGWGGTEAF
TRBV27	TRBJ1-1	ASSFSRQGSTEAF
TRBV6-1	TRBJ2-5	ASTPASGALETQY
TRBV7-9	TRBJ1-1	ASSLGPGQGSFTEAF
TRBV7-7	TRBJ1-5	ASSLDFNQPQH
TRBV3-1	TRBJ1-2	ASSLADLRDYGYT
TRBV20-1	TRBJ2-5	SVLPRLAGMVGETQY
TRBV5-4	TRBJ2-3	ASSSAGAPTDTQY
TRBV19	TRBJ2-3	ASSLTDTQY
TRBV28	TRBJ1-2	ASSSSLGQGYYGYT
TRBV27	TRBJ1-2	ASSLAQGGNYGYT
TRBV19	TRBJ2-3	ASSITYTDTQY
TRBV6-1	TRBJ2-2	ASRPGGANGELF
TRBV10-3	TRBJ2-7	AISESTGGGINEQY
TRBV20-1	TRBJ2-7	SAKFSGSRYEQY
TRBV6-5	TRBJ1-5	ASSYLGDQPQH
TRBV6-5	TRBJ2-5	ASSWTGQNQETQY
TRBV11-2	TRBJ1-1	ASSNQGKATEAF
TRBV7-8	TRBJ1-5	ASSFAVGQPQH
TRBV12-3/TRBV12-4	TRBJ2-5	ASSSRREFEETQY
TRBV6-1	TRBJ2-7	ASSVVVGDGEHYEQY
TRBV20-1	TRBJ2-7	SATLAGVFEQY
TRBV20-1	TRBJ2-7	SARDRAGYEQY
TRBV5-6	TRBJ2-1	ASSFKMTSGRRDEQF
TRBV19	TRBJ2-3	ASSISWGVQY
TRBV28	TRBJ1-3	ASRQDRNGNTIY
TRBV7-2	TRBJ2-1	ASPGLASYNEQF
TRBV5-8	TRBJ1-1	ASSLDFGAEAF
TRBV24-1	TRBJ1-6	AVLRGPNNSPLH
TRBV2	TRBJ1-5	ASVDNRNQPQH
TRBV7-3	TRBJ2-5	ASSAGLVGEETQY
TRBV19	TRBJ1-6	ASSGQGDSPLH
TRBV7-9	TRBJ2-2	ASTRETANTGELF
TRBV11-1	TRBJ2-1	ASSLTGGFSYNEQF
TRBV20-1	TRBJ1-1	SGRGTADTEAF
TRBV24-1	TRBJ1-2	ATSDSSDRGDGYT
TRBV7-3	TRBJ2-2	ASSPLGLGNTGELF
TRBV9	TRBJ2-2	ASSVEQFTGELF
TRBV20-1	TRBJ2-5	SATTGLQETQY
TRBV12-3/TRBV12-4	TRBJ2-1	ASTFTSGSSYNEQF